This TCR beta chain was captured in a study of blood T cell repertoires in COVID-19. Background on the study: Acute-phase and convalescent COVID-19 samples originated in the United States, Italy and Spain. Sample material is recorded as cDNA or gDNA derived from T cells, B-cell-depleted T cells, or PBMCs.

Methods used by the authors: By means of reference gene primer amplification, nucleated cell counts were estimated. Only in-frame clones appear in the TCRdb table, and some are missing; sequencing was by immunoSEQ multiplex PCR. The V and J calls and the clone size are those of that table, but D and trimming were determined from the DNA. The sample has over 120,000 clones, 75% to 90% seen once; the top ten hold over 35%. Sequencing was done on a sample of peripheral blood. This sequence was found in a human donor in a cohort sampled during active COVID-19.

The CDR3: CASSLGLSRSVGWPTDTQYF. The DNA for the CDR3 is TGTGCCAGCAGCCTTGGACTTTCCCGTAGCGTTGGATGGCCCACAGATACGCAGTATTTT. The J gene is TRBJ2-3, the V gene TRBV3-1 (or the pseudogene TRBV3-2), with a weak D call TRBD2 (5 bases). Deletions cut 4 bases from V and 2 bases from J, with 28 bases between. From germline, CDR1 is LGHDT and CDR2 YNNKEL (reference sequence). The CDR3 runs 20 residues.